This T cell receptor (beta chain) was documented in a study of T cell responses to AZD1222 COVID-19 vaccine. General study findings and limits: Baseline seropositivity characterized only a handful of AZD1222 recipients.

V lost 4 bases and J 5 bases, leaving 9 bases between the germline ends. The CDR3 runs to 14 residues. Germline V lookup: CDR1 MDHEN, CDR2 SYDVKM. Clones were read by immunoSEQ multiplex PCR, and TCRdb kept only the in-frame ones, dropping some. The sample yields about 180,000 clones, 85% to 90% seen once. This clone has a handful of counts. What it recognizes is unknown. This chain uses TRBV28 with TRBJ2-6; D is possibly TRBD1 (6 bases). This receptor was obtained from an adult who received the MenACWY meningococcal vaccine as a control. Sample: peripheral blood, taken 28 days after the second dose of the MenACWY control vaccine. The CDR3, as DNA: TGTGCCAGCAGTTACAGGGAGCGGGCCAACGTCCTGACTTTC. Translation: CASSYRERANVLTF.